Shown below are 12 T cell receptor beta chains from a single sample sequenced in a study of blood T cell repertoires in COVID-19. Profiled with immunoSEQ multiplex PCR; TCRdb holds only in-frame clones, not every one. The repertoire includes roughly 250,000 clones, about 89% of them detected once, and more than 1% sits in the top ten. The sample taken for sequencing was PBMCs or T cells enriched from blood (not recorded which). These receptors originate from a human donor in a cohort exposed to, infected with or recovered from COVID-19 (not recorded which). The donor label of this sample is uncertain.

The CDR3: CASRTGYYNSPLHF. The DNA of the CDR3 is TGTGCCAGCCGGACAGGGTACTATAATTCACCCCTCCACTTT. The chain recombines TRBV2 with TRBJ1-6, with 8 bases that match TRBD1. This CDR3 spans 14 amino acids. Per germline, CDR1 SNHLY and CDR2 FYNNEI. Trimming cost V 8 bases and J 3 bases; bases outside gene matches: 3.

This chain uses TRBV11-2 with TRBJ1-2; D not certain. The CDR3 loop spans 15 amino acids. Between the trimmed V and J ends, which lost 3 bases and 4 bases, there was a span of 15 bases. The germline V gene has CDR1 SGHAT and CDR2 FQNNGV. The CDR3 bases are TGTGCCAGCAGCTTGTCAGTGGGCACCATCTATGGCTACACCTTC. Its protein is CASSLSVGTIYGYTF.

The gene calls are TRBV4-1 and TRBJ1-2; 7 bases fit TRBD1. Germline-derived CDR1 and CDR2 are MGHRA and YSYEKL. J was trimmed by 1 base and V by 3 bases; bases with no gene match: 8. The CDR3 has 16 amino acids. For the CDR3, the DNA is TGCGCCAGCAGCCAGGGTTGGCAGGGGGATAACTATGGCTACACCTTC. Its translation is CASSQGWQGDNYGYTF.

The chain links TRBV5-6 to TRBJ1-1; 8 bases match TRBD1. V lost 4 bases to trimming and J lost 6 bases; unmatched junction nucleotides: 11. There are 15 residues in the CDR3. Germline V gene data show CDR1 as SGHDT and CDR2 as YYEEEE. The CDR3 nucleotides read TGTGCCAGCAGCGTACAGGGGGACGTCGGCGCTGAAGCTTTCTTT. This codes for CASSVQGDVGAEAFF.

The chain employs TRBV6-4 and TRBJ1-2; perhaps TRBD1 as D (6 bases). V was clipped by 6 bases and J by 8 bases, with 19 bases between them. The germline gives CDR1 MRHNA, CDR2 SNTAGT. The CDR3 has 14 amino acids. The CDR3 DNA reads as TGTGCCAGCAGCGCGAGCAGGGGCGGCTACGGCTACACCTTC. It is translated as CASSASRGGYGYTF.

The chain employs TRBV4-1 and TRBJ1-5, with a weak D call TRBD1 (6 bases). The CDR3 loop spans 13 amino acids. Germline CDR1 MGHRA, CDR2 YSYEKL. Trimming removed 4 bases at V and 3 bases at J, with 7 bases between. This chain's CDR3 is CASSRDTNQPQHF. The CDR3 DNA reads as TGCGCCAGCAGCCGGGACACCAATCAGCCCCAGCATTTT.

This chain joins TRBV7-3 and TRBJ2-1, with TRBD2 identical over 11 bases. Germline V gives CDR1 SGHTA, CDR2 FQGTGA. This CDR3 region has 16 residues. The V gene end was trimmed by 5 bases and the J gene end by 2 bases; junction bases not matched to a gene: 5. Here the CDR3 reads CASSPVSGGAYNEQFF. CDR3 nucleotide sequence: TGTGCCAGCAGCCCCGTTAGCGGGGGGGCCTACAATGAGCAGTTCTTC.

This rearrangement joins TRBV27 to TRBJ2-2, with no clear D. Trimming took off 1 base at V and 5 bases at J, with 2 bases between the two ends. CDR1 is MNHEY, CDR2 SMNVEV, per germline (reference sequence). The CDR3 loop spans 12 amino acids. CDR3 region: CASSLLTGELFF. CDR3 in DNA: TGTGCCAGCAGTTTATTAACCGGGGAGCTGTTTTTT.

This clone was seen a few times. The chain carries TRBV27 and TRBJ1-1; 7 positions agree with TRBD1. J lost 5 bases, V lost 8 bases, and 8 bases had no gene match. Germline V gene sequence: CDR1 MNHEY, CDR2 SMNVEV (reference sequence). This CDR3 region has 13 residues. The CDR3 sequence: CASAPDRETEAFF. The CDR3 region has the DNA TGTGCCAGCGCCCCTGACAGGGAAACTGAAGCTTTCTTT.

This chain's CDR3 is CASSRTGHNEQFF. CDR3 in DNA: TGTGCCAGCAGCAGAACAGGACACAATGAGCAGTTCTTC. The gene calls are TRBV9 and TRBJ2-1; possible D gene TRBD1, 5 bases. Per germline, CDR1 SGDLS and CDR2 YYNGEE. The CDR3 spans 13 residues. V was cut by 4 bases and J by 5 bases, with 10 bases left in between.

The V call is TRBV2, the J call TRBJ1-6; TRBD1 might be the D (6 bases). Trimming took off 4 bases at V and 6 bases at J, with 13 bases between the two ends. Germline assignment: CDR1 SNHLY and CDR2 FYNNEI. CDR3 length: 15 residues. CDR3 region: CASSVQGKLNSPLHF. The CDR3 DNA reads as TGTGCCAGCAGTGTGCAGGGGAAGCTTAATTCACCCCTCCACTTT.

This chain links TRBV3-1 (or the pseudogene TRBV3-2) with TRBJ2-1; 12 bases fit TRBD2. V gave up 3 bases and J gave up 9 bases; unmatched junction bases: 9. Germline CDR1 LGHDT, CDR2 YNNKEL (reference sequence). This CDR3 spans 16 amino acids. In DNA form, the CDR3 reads TGTGCCAGCAGCCAGAACCTAGCGGGGGGGCAGGGTGAGCAGTTCTTC. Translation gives CASSQNLAGGQGEQFF.